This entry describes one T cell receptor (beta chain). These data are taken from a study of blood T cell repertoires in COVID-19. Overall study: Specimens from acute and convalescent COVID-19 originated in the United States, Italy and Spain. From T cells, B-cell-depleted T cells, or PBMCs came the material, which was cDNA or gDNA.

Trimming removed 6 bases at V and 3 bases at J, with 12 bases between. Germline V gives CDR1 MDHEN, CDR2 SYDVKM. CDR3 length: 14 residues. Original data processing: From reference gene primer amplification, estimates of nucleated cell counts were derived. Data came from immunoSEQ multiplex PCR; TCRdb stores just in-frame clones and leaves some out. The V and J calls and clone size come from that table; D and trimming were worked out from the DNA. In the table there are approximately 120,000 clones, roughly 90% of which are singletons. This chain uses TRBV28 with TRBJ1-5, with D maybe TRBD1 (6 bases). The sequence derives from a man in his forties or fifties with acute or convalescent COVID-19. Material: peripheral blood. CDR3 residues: CASSGQWVNQPQHF. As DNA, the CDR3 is TGTGCCAGCAGCGGACAGTGGGTCAATCAGCCCCAGCATTTT.